This TCR beta chain stems from a study of shared clonotypes between healthy human individuals. The study's findings and limits: Among several donors, roughly 5% of naive CD4 clonotypes were found in common. Clonotypes not shared had lower generation probabilities than those common to all four donors.

Sorted subsets were amplified in replicate PCRs using 200 ng DNA, some 31,000 T cell genomes. Produced via immunoSEQ multiplex PCR; TCRdb's table is partial and in-frame only. The repertoire includes some 2,500,000 clones, roughly 93% of them detected once, and more than 0.35% sits in the top ten. The germline V gene encodes CDR1 LNHDA and CDR2 SQIVND (reference sequence). This CDR3 is 18 amino acids long. V lost 4 bases and J lost 0; bases outside the gene matches: 4. It was into CD45RA+ naive and CD45RA-negative memory subsets that the CD4+ cells were split. This clone was detected once. Its antigen is as yet unknown.

This TCR was sampled from a man aged 18 to 30 in good health. Some clones in this sample may be carry-over from other donors' samples. V is TRBV19 and J is TRBJ2-1; the match to TRBD2 covers 15 bases. Sequencing was carried out using naive CD4+ T cells from PBMCs. Subset defined: CD45RA+ positively selected. The CDR3, as DNA: TGTGCCAGTAGTACGGGACTAGCGGGAGGCTTCTCCTACAATGAGCAGTTCTTC. Its protein is CASSTGLAGGFSYNEQFF.